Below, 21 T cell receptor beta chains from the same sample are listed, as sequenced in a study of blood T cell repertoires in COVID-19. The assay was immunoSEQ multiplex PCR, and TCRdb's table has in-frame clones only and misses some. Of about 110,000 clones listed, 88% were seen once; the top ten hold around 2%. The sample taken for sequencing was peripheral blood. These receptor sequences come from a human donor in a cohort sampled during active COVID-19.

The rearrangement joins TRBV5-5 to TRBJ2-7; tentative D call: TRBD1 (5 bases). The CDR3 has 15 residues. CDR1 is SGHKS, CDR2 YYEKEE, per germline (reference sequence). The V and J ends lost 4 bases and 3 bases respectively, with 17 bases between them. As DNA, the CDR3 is TGTGCCAGCAGCGGCAGGGAACACCTCCGCTACGAGCAGTACTTC. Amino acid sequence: CASSGREHLRYEQYF.

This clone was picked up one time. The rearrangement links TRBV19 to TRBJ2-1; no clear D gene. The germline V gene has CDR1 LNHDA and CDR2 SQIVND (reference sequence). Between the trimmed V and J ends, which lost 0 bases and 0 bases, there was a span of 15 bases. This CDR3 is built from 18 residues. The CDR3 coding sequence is TGTGCCAGTAGTATAGAGGCTCCGGCGGTGAGCTCCTACAATGAGCAGTTCTTC. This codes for CASSIEAPAVSSYNEQFF.

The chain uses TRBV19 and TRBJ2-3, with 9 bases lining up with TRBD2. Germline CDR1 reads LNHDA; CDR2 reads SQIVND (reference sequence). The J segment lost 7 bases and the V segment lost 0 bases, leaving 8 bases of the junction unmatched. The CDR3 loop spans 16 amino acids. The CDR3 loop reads CASSIDPQRGANTQYF. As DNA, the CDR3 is TGTGCCAGTAGTATAGATCCCCAGCGGGGGGCAAATACGCAGTATTTT. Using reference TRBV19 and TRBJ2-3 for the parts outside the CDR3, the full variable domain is DGGITQSPKYLFRKEGQNVTLSCEQNLNHDAMYWYRQDPGQGLRLIYYSQIVNDFQKGDIAEGYSVSREKKESFPLTVTSAQKNPTAFYLCASSIDPQRGANTQYFGPGTRLTVL.

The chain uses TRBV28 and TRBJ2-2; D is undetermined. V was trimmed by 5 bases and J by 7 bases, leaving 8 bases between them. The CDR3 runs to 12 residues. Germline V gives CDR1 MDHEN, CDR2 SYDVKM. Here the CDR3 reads CASSLSVGELFF. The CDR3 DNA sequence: TGTGCCAGCAGTCTCTCGGTCGGGGAGCTGTTTTTT.

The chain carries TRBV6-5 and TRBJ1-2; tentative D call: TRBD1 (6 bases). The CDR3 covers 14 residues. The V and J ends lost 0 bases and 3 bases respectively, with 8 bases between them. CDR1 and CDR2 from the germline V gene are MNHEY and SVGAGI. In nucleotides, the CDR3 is TGTGCCAGCAGTTACTCGGACAGCTACTATGGCTACACCTTC. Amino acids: CASSYSDSYYGYTF.

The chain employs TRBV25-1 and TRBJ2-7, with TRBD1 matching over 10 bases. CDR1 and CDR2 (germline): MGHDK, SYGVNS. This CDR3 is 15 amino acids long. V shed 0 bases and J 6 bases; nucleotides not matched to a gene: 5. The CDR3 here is CASSEYGTGVREQYF. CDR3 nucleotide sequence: TGTGCCAGCAGTGAATACGGGACAGGGGTACGCGAGCAGTACTTC.

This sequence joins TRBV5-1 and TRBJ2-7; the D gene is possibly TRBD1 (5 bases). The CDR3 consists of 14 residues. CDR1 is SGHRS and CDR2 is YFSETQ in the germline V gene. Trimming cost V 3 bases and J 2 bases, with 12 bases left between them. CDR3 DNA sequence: TGCGCCAGCAGCTCGGTAGGGGTCACCTACGAGCAGTACTTC. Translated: CASSSVGVTYEQYF.

The DNA for the CDR3 is TGTGCCAGCTCACCAGAACAGGGCGTTTCCTACGAGCAGTACTTC. Translated: CASSPEQGVSYEQYF. The genes are TRBV18 and TRBJ2-7; TRBD1 is a possible D gene (6 bases). Germline-derived CDR1 and CDR2 are KGHSH and LQKENI. CDR3 length: 15 amino acids. Trimming stripped 2 bases from V and 1 base from J, with 12 bases between. Using reference TRBV18 and TRBJ2-7 for the parts outside the CDR3, the full variable domain is NAGVMQNPRHLVRRRGQEARLRCSPMKGHSHVYWYRQLPEEGLKFMVYLQKENIIDESGMPKERFSAEFPKEGPSILRIQQVVRGDSAAYFCASSPEQGVSYEQYFGPGTRLTVT.

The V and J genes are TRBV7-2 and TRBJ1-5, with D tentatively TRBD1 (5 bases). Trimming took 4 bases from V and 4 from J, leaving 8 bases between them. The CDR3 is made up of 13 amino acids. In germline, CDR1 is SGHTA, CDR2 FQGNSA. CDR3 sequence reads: CASSYDRNQPQHF. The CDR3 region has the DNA TGTGCCAGCAGCTACGACAGAAATCAGCCCCAGCATTTT.

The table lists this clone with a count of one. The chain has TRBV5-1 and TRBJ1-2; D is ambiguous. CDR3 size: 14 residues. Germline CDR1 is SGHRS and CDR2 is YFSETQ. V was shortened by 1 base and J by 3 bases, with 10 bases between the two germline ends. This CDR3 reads CASSLPGVHYGYTF. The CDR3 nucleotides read TGCGCCAGCAGCTTGCCGGGAGTCCACTATGGCTACACCTTC.

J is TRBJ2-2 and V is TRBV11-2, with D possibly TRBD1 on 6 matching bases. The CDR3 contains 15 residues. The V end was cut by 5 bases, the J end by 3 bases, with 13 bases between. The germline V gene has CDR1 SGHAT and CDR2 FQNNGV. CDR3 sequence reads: CASSLRRTDTGELFF. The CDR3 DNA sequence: TGTGCCAGCAGCCTACGAAGGACAGACACCGGGGAGCTGTTTTTT.

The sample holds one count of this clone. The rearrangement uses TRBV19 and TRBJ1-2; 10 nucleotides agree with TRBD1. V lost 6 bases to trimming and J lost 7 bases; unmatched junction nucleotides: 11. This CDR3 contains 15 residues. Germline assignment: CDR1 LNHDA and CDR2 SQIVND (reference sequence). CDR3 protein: CASRRTGTGVSGYTF. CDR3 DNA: TGTGCCAGTAGGCGTACCGGGACAGGGGTTTCTGGCTACACCTTC. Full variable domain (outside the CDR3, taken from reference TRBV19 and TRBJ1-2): DGGITQSPKYLFRKEGQNVTLSCEQNLNHDAMYWYRQDPGQGLRLIYYSQIVNDFQKGDIAEGYSVSREKKESFPLTVTSAQKNPTAFYLCASRRTGTGVSGYTFGSGTRLTVV.

The CDR3 sequence is CASSRSGQGAYEQYF. Written as DNA, the CDR3 is TGTGCCAGCAGTCGATCGGGACAGGGGGCGTACGAGCAGTACTTC. This chain joins TRBV6-6 and TRBJ2-7; 12 positions match TRBD1. Germline V gives CDR1 MNHNY, CDR2 SVGAGI (reference sequence). The ends lost 5 bases at V and 4 bases at J; junction bases unmatched: 6. The CDR3 length is 15 residues.

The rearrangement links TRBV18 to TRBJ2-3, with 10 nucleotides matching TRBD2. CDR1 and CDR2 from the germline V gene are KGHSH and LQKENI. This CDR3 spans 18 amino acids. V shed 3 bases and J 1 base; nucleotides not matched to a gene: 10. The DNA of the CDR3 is TGTGCCAGCTCACCGCAAGCCTTAGCGGGGGGCCGCACAGATACGCAGTATTTT. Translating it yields CASSPQALAGGRTDTQYF. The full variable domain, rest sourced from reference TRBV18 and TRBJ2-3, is NAGVMQNPRHLVRRRGQEARLRCSPMKGHSHVYWYRQLPEEGLKFMVYLQKENIIDESGMPKERFSAEFPKEGPSILRIQQVVRGDSAAYFCASSPQALAGGRTDTQYFGPGTRLTVL.

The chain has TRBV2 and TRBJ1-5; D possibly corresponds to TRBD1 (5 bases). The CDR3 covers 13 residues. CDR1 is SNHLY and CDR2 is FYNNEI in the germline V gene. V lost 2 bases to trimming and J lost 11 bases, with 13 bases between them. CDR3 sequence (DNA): TGTGCCAGCAGTGAAAATCCCCGACAGTCCCAGCATTTT. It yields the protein CASSENPRQSQHF. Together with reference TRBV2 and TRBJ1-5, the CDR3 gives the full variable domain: EPEVTQTPSHQVTQMGQEVILRCVPISNHLYFYWYRQILGQKVEFLVSFYNNEISEKSEIFDDQFSVERPDGSNFTLKIRSTKLEDSAMYFCASSENPRQSQHFGDGTRLSIL.

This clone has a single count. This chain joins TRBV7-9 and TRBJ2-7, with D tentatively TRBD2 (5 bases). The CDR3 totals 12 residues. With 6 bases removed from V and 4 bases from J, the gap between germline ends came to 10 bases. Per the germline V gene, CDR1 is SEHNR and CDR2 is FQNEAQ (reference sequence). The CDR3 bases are TGTGCCAGCAGGGAGGACTTTTACGAGCAGTACTTC. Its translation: CASREDFYEQYF.

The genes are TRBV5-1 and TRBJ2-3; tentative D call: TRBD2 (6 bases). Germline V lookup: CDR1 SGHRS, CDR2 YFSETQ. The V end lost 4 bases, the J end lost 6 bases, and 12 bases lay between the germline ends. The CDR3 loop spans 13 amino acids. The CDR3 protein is CASSPAGHDTQYF. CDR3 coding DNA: TGCGCCAGCAGCCCAGCGGGCCATGATACGCAGTATTTT. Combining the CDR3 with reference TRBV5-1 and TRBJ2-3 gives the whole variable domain KAGVTQTPRYLIKTRGQQVTLSCSPISGHRSVSWYQQTPGQGLQFLFEYFSETQRNKGNFPGRFSGRQFSNSRSEMNVSTLELGDSALYLCASSPAGHDTQYFGPGTRLTVL.

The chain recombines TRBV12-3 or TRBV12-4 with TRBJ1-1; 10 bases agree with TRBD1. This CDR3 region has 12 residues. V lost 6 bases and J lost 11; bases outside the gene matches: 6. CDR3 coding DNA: TGTGCCAGCAGCCCGGGACAGGGGCAGGCTTTCTTT. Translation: CASSPGQGQAFF.

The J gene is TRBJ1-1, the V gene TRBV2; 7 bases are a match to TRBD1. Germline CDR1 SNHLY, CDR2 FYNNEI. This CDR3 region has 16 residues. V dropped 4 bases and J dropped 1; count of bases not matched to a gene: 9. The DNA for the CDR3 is TGTGCCAGCAGTGTTGGAGGGGGCAGGGAGAACACTGAAGCTTTCTTT. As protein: CASSVGGGRENTEAFF.

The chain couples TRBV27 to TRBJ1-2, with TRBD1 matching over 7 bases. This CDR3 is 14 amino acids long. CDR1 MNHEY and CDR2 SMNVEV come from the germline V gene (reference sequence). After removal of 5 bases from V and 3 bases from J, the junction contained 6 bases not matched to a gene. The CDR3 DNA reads TGTGCCAGCAGTCATGACAGGGCGGACTATGGCTACACCTTC. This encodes CASSHDRADYGYTF.

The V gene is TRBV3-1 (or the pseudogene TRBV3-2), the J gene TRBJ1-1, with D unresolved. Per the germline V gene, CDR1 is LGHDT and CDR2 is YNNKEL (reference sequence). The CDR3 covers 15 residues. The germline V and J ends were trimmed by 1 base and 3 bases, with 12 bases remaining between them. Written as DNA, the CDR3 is TGTGCCAGCAGCCAAGTGTCCGGGTTCGACACTGAAGCTTTCTTT. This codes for CASSQVSGFDTEAFF.